This T cell receptor (beta chain) was captured in a study of CD8 T cells in ankylosing spondylitis. General study results and limits: What appeared characteristic of ankylosing spondylitis blood was a TCR beta motif of about eight highly homologous variants.

Concerning this clonotype itself: Its antigen is unknown.

TCRdb used MiXCR to reprocess the 5' RACE reads, holding one entry per CDR3 protein. The profile covers 750,000 to 850,000 distinct CDR3 sequences, with over 9.5% appearing a single time and 0.45% to 0.6% taken by the ten largest. The CDR3 totals 11 residues. V was clipped by 4 bases and J by 4 bases, with 4 bases between them. Germline-derived CDR1 and CDR2 are LGHDT and YNNKEL (reference sequence). This sequence was found in a male donor with ankylosing spondylitis. The rearrangement uses TRBV3-1 and TRBJ2-5; D remains ambiguous. The sequencing input was blood, either unsorted or a sorted T cell fraction (not recorded which). The CDR3 DNA follows: TGTGCCAGCAGCCGAATAGAGACCCAGTACTTC. Protein product: CASSRIETQYF.